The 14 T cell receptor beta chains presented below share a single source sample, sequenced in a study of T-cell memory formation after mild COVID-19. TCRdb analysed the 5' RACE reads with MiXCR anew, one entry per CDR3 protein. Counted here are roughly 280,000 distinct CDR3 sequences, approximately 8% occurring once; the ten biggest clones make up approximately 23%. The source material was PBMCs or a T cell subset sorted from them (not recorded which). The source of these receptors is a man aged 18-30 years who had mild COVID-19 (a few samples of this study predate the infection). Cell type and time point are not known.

In nucleotides, the CDR3 is TGTGCCAGCAGGACAGGCTCTGGAAACACCATATATTTT. Translating it yields CASRTGSGNTIYF. The rearrangement uses TRBV6-5 and TRBJ1-3; a weak D match, TRBD1 (6 bases). V lost 6 bases, J lost 0 bases, and 6 bases lay in between. This CDR3 contains 13 residues. Germline CDR1 and CDR2: MNHEY and SVGAGI.

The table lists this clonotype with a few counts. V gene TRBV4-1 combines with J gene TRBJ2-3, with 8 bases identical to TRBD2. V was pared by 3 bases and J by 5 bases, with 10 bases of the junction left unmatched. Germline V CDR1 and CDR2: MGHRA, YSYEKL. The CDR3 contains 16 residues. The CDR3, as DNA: TGCGCCAGCAGCCAGGCGACCGGGGGGGCAAAAGATACGCAGTATTTT. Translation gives CASSQATGGAKDTQYF.

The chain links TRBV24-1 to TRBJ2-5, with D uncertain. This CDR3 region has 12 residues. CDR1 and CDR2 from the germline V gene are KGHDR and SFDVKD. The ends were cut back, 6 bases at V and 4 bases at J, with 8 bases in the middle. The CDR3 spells CATSHPGETQYF. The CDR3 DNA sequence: TGTGCCACCAGTCACCCGGGAGAGACCCAGTACTTC.

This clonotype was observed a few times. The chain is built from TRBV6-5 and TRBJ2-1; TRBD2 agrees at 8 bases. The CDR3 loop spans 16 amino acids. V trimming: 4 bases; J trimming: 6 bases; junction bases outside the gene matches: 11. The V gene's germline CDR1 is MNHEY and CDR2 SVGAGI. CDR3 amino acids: CASSSLSGGASNEQFF. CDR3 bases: TGTGCCAGCAGTTCCCTGTCCGGGGGGGCCTCCAATGAGCAGTTCTTC.

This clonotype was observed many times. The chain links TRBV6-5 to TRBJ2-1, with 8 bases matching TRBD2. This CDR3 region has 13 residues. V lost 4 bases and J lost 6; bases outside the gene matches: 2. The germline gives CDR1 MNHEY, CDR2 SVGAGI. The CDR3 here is CASSSGGLNEQFF. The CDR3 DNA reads TGTGCCAGCAGTTCGGGGGGGCTCAATGAGCAGTTCTTC.

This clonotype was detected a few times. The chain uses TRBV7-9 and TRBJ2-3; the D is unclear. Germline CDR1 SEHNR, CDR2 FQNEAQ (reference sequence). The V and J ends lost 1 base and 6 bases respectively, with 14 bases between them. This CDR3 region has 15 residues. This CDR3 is CASSLDYGRQDTQYF. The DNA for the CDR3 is TGTGCCAGCAGCTTAGACTACGGACGCCAGGATACGCAGTATTTT.

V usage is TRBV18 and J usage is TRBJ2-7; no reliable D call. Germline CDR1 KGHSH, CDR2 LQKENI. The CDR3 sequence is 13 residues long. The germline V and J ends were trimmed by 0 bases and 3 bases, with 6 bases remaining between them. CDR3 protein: CASSPPFDYEQYF. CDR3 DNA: TGTGCCAGCTCACCACCGTTTGACTACGAGCAGTACTTC.

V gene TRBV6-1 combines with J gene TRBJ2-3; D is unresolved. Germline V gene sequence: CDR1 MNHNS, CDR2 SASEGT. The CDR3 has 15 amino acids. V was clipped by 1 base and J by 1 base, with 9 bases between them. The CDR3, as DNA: TGTGCCAGCAGTGAAGACGATTGGGGCACAGATACGCAGTATTTT. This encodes CASSEDDWGTDTQYF.

The CDR3 loop reads CATSLRTRKDTQYF. The CDR3 DNA is TGTGCCACCAGCCTCCGGACTAGAAAAGATACGCAGTATTTT. The chain recombines TRBV15 with TRBJ2-3, with 7 bases aligning to TRBD2. Per the germline V gene, CDR1 is LNHNV and CDR2 is YYDKDF (reference sequence). After removal of 5 bases from V and 5 bases from J, the junction contained 7 bases not matched to a gene. The CDR3 contains 14 residues. Drawing the rest from reference TRBV15 and TRBJ2-3, the complete variable domain is DAMVIQNPRYQVTQFGKPVTLSCSQTLNHNVMYWYQQKSSQAPKLLFHYYDKDFNNEADTPDNFQSRRPNTSFCFLDIRSPGLGDTAMYLCATSLRTRKDTQYFGPGTRLTVL.

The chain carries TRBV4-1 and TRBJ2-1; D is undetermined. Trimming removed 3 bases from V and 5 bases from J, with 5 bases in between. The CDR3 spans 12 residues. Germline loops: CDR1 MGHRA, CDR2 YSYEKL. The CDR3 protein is CASSHYNNEQFF. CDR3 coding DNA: TGCGCCAGCAGCCACTATAACAATGAGCAGTTCTTC.

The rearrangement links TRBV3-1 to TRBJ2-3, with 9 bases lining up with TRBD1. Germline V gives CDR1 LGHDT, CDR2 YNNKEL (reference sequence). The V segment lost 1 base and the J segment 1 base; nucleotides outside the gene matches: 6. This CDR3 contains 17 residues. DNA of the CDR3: TGTGCCAGCAGCCAAGCTCTACAGGGGGCTCGCACAGATACGCAGTATTTT. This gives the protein CASSQALQGARTDTQYF.

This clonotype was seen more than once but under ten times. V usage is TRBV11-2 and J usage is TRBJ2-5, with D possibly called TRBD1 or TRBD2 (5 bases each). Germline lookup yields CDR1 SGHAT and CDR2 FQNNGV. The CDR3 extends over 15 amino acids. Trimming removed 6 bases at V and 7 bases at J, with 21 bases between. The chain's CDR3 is CASRHPGPKRSTQYF. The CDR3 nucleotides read TGTGCCAGCAGACATCCGGGACCGAAGAGATCGACCCAGTACTTC. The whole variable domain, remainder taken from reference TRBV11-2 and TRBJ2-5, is EAGVAQSPRYKIIEKRQSVAFWCNPISGHATLYWYQQILGQGPKLLIQFQNNGVVDDSQLPKDRFSAERLKGVDSTLKIQPAKLEDSAVYLCASRHPGPKRSTQYFGPGTRLLVL.

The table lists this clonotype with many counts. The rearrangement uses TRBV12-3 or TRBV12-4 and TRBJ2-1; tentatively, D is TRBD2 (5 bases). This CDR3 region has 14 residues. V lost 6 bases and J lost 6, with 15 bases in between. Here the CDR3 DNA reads TGTGCCAGCAGCCCCGGACCGACTATCAATGAGCAGTTCTTC. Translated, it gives CASSPGPTINEQFF.

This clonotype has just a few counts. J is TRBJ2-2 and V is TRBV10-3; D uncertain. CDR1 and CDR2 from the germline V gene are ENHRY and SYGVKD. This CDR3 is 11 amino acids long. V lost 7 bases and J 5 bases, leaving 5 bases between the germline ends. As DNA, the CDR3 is TGTGCCATCACCACTACCGGGGAGCTGTTTTTT. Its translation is CAITTTGELFF.